The rows below give T cell receptor beta chains drawn from one sample of a study of blood T cell repertoires in COVID-19. Here immunoSEQ multiplex PCR was the method, and the copy in TCRdb shows in-frame clones only, minus some. The table has around 100,000 clones, roughly 92% seen once. The sequencing input was peripheral blood. Receptors were obtained from a man aged 45-65 years with active COVID-19. Both conserved end residues are trimmed from each CDR3. D genes are given only for firm matches. Some rows have no size entry. The others give once, few or many, or a class for an expanded clone.

clone size	V gene	J gene	D gene	CDR3 protein
-	TRBV20-1	TRBJ1-2	-	SASLAGASGYT
-	TRBV19	TRBJ1-5	-	ASSIQESQPQH
-	TRBV7-9	TRBJ2-1	-	ASKASDGEQF
-	TRBV10-1	TRBJ2-1	TRBD1	ASSGTGVSYNEQF
few	TRBV19	TRBJ2-7	-	ASSIRQGPYEQY
-	TRBV10-2	TRBJ2-1	TRBD1	ASSGPGQGPDYFLDEQF
-	TRBV10-3	TRBJ1-5	-	AISESTVPNQPQH
-	TRBV19	TRBJ2-1	TRBD1	ASRRGRQGGSDEQF
-	TRBV7-9	TRBJ2-1	-	ASSFVDRYNEQF
once	TRBV2	TRBJ1-1	TRBD1	AILRDRGGEAF
-	TRBV30	TRBJ1-3	TRBD1	AWSVRRTGAGNTIY
-	TRBV5-6	TRBJ2-2	-	ASSLGGRAGELF
-	TRBV19	TRBJ1-2	-	ASSIARDSVPYT